These T cell receptor beta chains were read from a single sample in a study of blood T cell repertoires in COVID-19. Clones were read by immunoSEQ multiplex PCR, and TCRdb kept only the in-frame ones, dropping some. Of 14,000 to 15,000 clones in the sample, 85% to 95% were seen once. Sequenced material: peripheral blood. These receptors were obtained from a human donor with active COVID-19. The donor label of this sample is uncertain. CDR3s include the opening cysteine and the closing phenylalanine or tryptophan. A D gene is named only where the DNA matches it firmly. Size is omitted from some rows. Given values are once, few, many or a class for expanded clones.

>-|TRBJ1-4|-|TRBV4-1
TGCGCCAGCAGCAACTCAGGGATTGAAAAACTGTTTTTT
CASSNSGIEKLFF
>-|TRBJ2-7|-|TRBV6-5
TGTGCCAGCAATAAACACGGGAGCTCCTACGAGCAGTACTTC
CASNKHGSSYEQYF
>-|TRBJ2-3|-|TRBV11-2
TGTGCCAGCAGCTCCCTACGAATGAGGGCAGATACGCAGTATTTT
CASSSLRMRADTQYF
>-|TRBJ2-1|once|TRBV9
TGTGCCAGCAGCCCCCGGGGTGGGGTAATATACAATGAGCAGTTCTTC
CASSPRGGVIYNEQFF
>TRBD1|TRBJ2-2|-|TRBV5-5
TGTGCCAGCAGTTACCCCGGGACAGCGAACACCGGGGAGCTGTTTTTT
CASSYPGTANTGELFF
>-|TRBJ2-5|-|TRBV29-1
TGCAGCGTTGACGGAGGACTACTGAAAGCGCTTCAAGAGACCCAGTACTTC
CSVDGGLLKALQETQYF
>TRBD1|TRBJ2-2|-|TRBV10-2
TGCGCCAGCAGTCTTCCGGCAGGGGGTGAAAACACCGGGGAGCTGTTTTTT
CASSLPAGGENTGELFF
>-|TRBJ1-4|-|TRBV5-1
TGCGCCAGCAGGGGCGGGGGGTCAACTAATGAAAAACTGTTTTTT
CASRGGGSTNEKLFF
>-|TRBJ1-4|-|TRBV27
TGTGCCAGCAGACAGGGTGGTGAAAAACTGTTTTTT
CASRQGGEKLFF
>TRBD1|TRBJ2-5|-|TRBV30
TGTGCCTGGGGTCCGGGACAGGGGTTGGGAAGAAAGACCCAGTACTTC
CAWGPGQGLGRKTQYF
>TRBD1|TRBJ2-5|-|TRBV7-8
TGTGCCAGTCAAAAAGGGGGCTGGGAGACCCAGTACTTC
CASQKGGWETQYF
>-|TRBJ1-2|-|TRBV6-5
TGTGCCAGCAAACGACAGTCCCCCCTTGGCTACACCTTC
CASKRQSPLGYTF
>TRBD2|TRBJ2-1|-|TRBV10-3
TGTGCCATCACGTCGTCGGGACTAGCGGGACTGGGTGAGCAGTTCTTC
CAITSSGLAGLGEQFF
>TRBD1|TRBJ2-7|-|TRBV19
TGTGCCAGTAGTATCCGGGACAGGGTGACCTACGAGCAGTACTTC
CASSIRDRVTYEQYF
>-|TRBJ2-3|-|TRBV6-1
TGTGCCAGCAGTGAACCGCAGGGTGCAGATACGCAGTATTTT
CASSEPQGADTQYF
>TRBD1|TRBJ2-1|-|TRBV10-2
TGCGCCAGCAGCACCGGGACAGGGTGGGATGAGCAGTTCTTC
CASSTGTGWDEQFF
>-|TRBJ1-4|-|TRBV5-1
TGCGCCAGCAGCAGGTCGGAGGCAACTAATGAAAAACTGTTTTTT
CASSRSEATNEKLFF
>TRBD2|TRBJ2-1|-|TRBV5-5
TGTGCCAGCAGCTTGGTGCTAGCGGGTTACAATGAGCAGTTCTTC
CASSLVLAGYNEQFF
>-|TRBJ1-2|-|TRBV11-3
TGTGCCAGCAGCTTATCTGAGGTTTTAGACTATGGCTACACCTTC
CASSLSEVLDYGYTF
>-|TRBJ1-3|-|TRBV7-9
TGTGCCAGCACCACACCGACAGGAACCTCTGGAAACACCATATATTTT
CASTTPTGTSGNTIYF
>TRBD1|TRBJ2-4|-|TRBV19
TGTGCCAGTAGTCCCGGGACAGGGGTATCGGACATTCAGTACTTC
CASSPGTGVSDIQYF
>-|TRBJ2-2|-|TRBV27
TGTGCCAGCAGTTTATATGGACAGTCCGGGGAGCTGTTTTTT
CASSLYGQSGELFF
>-|TRBJ1-3|-|TRBV2
TGTGCCAGCAGTGATGCGGCAGGGTTCTCTGGAAACACCATATATTTT
CASSDAAGFSGNTIYF
>TRBD1|TRBJ2-3|-|TRBV12-3/TRBV12-4
TGTGCCAGCAGAACAGGGGGCACAGATACGCAGTATTTT
CASRTGGTDTQYF
>-|TRBJ1-3|once|TRBV18
TGTGCCAGCTCACCAGTGCGTCGGGGATACTCTGGAAACACCATATATTTT
CASSPVRRGYSGNTIYF
>-|TRBJ2-5|once|TRBV11-2
TGTGCCAGCAGCCCGGGACTGATAGAAGAGACCCAGTACTTC
CASSPGLIEETQYF
>-|TRBJ2-3|-|TRBV5-1
TGCGCCAGCACCCAAGGGGTAGCGGAGTGGGGCACAGATACGCAGTATTTT
CASTQGVAEWGTDTQYF
>-|TRBJ2-3|once|TRBV21-1
TGTGCCAGCAGGGCGGATGTAGCAGTCATGCAAGATACGCAGTATTTT
CASRADVAVMQDTQYF
>TRBD1|TRBJ2-7|-|TRBV29-1
TGCAGCGTTGGGCGGTCGGGACAGGGGGGTTTGTACGAGCAGTACTTC
CSVGRSGQGGLYEQYF
>TRBD1|TRBJ2-3|-|TRBV7-6
TGTGCCAGCAGCTTACAGGGGGCAGATACGCAGTATTTT
CASSLQGADTQYF
>-|TRBJ2-5|-|TRBV2
TGTGCCAGCAGTGATATAGGGGCGGGGAAAGAGACCCAGTACTTC
CASSDIGAGKETQYF
>TRBD1|TRBJ1-2|-|TRBV30
TGTGCCTGGACCCCCGGGACAGTTGTCGGCGGCTACACCTTC
CAWTPGTVVGGYTF
>TRBD2|TRBJ2-3|-|TRBV10-2
TGCGCCAGCAGTGAGACTAGCGGGGTCGTAGATACGCAGTATTTT
CASSETSGVVDTQYF
>-|TRBJ2-5|once|TRBV10-3
TGTGCCATCAGTGATTCGACAGGGCAGGGAGGAGAGACCCAGTACTTC
CAISDSTGQGGETQYF
>-|TRBJ1-5|-|TRBV2
TGTGCCAGCAGTGATGAGGGGGTTCAGCCCCAGCATTTT
CASSDEGVQPQHF
>-|TRBJ1-4|-|TRBV30
TGTGCCTTCACTAGGGGAGGTGGTGAAAAACTGTTTTTT
CAFTRGGGEKLFF
>-|TRBJ1-4|-|TRBV3-1/TRBV3-2
TGTGCCAGCAGCCAGTCCGGGGACACATCTAATGAAAAACTGTTTTTT
CASSQSGDTSNEKLFF
>TRBD1|TRBJ1-2|-|TRBV12-3/TRBV12-4
TGTGCCAGCAGTAGGACAGGGAATGGCTACACCTTC
CASSRTGNGYTF
>TRBD2|TRBJ2-1|-|TRBV15
TGTGCCACCCTAGGGCGGGAGGGCCTAAGCAATGAGCAGTTCTTC
CATLGREGLSNEQFF
>TRBD1|TRBJ2-1|once|TRBV27
TGTGCCAGCAGTTCGCTGACCGGGACAGGGTTGAATGAGCAGTTCTTC
CASSSLTGTGLNEQFF
>-|TRBJ2-1|-|TRBV5-4
TGTGCCAGCTCAACAGGCTACAATGAGCAGTTCTTC
CASSTGYNEQFF